This TCR beta chain was sequenced for a study of blood T cells in healthy people across ages. Study-wide results and caveats: It was not known whether donors were CMV positive (a possible confounder of expanded clonotype changes). Per million T cells, the diversity of TCR beta decreased roughly linearly as age advanced. The lack of PBMC sorting stopped any conclusive naive versus antigen-experienced comparison.

With regard to this clonotype: The antigen is not known.

Germline CDR1 and CDR2: MNHNS and SASEGT. This CDR3 has 17 residues. Trimming cost V 6 bases and J 4 bases; bases outside gene matches: 9. The authors ran a second PCR of 7 to 11 cycles using a sample-barcoded 5' primer and a J-beta primer mix. TCRdb redid the calling of the 5' RACE reads with MiXCR, one entry per CDR3 protein. The sample carries 1.8 million or so distinct CDR3 sequences, 30% to 40% recorded once. Drawn from each donor were approximately 10 milliliters of peripheral blood. Sequencing was performed on blood. The V call is TRBV6-1, the J call TRBJ2-6; TRBD1 aligns across 10 bases. This clonotype was sampled from a human donor in good health. The CDR3: CASRGRDRGLGANVLTF. The CDR3 DNA follows: TGTGCCAGCAGAGGGCGGGACAGGGGATTGGGGGCCAACGTCCTGACTTTC.